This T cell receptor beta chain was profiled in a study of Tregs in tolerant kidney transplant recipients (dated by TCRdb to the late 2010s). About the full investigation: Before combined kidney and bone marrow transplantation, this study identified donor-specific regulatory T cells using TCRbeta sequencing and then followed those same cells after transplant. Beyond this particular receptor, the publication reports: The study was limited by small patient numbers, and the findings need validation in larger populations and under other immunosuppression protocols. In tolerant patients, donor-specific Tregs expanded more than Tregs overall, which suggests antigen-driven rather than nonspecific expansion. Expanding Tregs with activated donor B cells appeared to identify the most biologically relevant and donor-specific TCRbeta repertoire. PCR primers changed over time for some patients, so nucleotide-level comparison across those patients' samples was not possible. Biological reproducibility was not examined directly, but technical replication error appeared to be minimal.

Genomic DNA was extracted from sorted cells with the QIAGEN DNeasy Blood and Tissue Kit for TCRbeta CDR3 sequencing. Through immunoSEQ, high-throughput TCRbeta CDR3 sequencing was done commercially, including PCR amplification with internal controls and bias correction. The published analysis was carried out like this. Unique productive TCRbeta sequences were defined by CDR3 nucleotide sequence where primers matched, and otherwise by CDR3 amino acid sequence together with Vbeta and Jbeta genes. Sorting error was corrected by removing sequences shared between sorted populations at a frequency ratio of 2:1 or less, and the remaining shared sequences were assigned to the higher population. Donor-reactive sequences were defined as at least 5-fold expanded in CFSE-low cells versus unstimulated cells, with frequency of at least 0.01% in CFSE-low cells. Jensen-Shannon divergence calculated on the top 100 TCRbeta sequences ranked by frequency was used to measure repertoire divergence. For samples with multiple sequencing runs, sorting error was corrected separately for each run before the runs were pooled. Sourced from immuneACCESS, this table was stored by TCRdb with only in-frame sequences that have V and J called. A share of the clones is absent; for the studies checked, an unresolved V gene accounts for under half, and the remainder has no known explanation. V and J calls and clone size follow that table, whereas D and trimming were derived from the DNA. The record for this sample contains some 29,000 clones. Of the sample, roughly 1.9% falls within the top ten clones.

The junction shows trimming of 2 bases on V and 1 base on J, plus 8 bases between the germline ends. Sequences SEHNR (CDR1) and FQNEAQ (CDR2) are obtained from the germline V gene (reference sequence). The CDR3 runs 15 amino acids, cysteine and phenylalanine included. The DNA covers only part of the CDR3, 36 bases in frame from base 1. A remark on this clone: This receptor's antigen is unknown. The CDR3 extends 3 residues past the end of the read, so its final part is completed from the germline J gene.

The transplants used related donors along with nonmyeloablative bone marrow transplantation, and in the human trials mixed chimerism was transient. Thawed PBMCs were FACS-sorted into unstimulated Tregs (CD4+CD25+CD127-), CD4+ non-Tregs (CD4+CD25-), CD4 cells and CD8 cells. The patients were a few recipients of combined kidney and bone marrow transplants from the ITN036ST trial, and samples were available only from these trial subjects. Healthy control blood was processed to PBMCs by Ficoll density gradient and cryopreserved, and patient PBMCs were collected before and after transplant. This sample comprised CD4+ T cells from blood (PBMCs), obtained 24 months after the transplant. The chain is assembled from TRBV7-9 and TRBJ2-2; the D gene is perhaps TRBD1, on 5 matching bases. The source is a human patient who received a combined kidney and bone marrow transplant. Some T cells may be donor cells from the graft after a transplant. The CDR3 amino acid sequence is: CASSLLRGNTGELFF. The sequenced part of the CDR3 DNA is TGTGCCAGCAGCTTATTAAGGGGGAACACCGGGGAG.